This TCR beta chain was sequenced during a study of T cells in Graves' hyperthyroidism and ophthalmopathy. Researchers amplified the TCR beta CDR3 regions from RNA transcripts. With the HTBI primer set, the TCR CDR3 went through a first round of RT-PCR. TCRdb independently ran MiXCR on the multiplex PCR reads; one entry per CDR3 protein. The top ten clones hold just over 55% of a sample with roughly 290,000 distinct CDR3 sequences, about 18% of them seen once. Subjects with ophthalmopathy showed a Clinical Activity Score no lower than 3, a NOSPECS grade no lower than 4, and a duration shorter than 3 months. Based on clinical symptoms, serum thyroxine and TRAb, thyroid ultrasound and orbital computed tomography, diagnoses were reached. The germline V and J ends were trimmed by 5 bases and 4 bases, with 18 bases remaining between them. This CDR3 has 15 amino acids. The germline CDR1 and CDR2 sequences are DFQATT and SNEGSKA (reference sequence).

Sample: blood. The rearrangement uses TRBV20-1 and TRBJ1-3; D might be TRBD1 (6 bases). The origin of this receptor is a woman in her fifties or sixties with Graves' ophthalmopathy. CDR3 nucleotides: TGCAGTGCTCCTCGTCCGGGGGCGCGGGGAAACACCATATATTTT. Protein sequence: CSAPRPGARGNTIYF.